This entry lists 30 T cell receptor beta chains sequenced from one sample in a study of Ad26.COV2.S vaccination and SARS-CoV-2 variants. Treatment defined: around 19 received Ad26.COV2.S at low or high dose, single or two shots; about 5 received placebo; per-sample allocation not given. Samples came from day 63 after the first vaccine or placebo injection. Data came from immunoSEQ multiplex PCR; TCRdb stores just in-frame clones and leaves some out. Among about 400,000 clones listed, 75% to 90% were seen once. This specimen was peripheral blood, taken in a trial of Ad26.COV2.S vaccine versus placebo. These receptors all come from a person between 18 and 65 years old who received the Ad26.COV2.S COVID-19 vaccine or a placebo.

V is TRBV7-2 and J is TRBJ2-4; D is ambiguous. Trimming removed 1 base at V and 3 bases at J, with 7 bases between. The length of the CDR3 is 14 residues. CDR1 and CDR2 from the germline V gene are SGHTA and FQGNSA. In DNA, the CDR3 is TGTGCCAGCAGCTTAGGATATGACAAAAACATTCAGTACTTC. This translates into CASSLGYDKNIQYF.

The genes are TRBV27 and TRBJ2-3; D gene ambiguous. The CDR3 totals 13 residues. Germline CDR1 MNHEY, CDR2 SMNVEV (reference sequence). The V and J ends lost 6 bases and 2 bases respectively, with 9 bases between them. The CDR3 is CASSRQYTDTQYF. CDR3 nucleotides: TGTGCCAGCAGCCGGCAGTACACAGATACGCAGTATTTT.

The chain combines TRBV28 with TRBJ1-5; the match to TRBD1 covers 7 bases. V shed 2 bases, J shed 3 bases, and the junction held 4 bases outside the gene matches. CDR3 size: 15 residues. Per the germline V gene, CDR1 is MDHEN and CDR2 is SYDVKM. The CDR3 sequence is CASSLQGVDNQPQHF. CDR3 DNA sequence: TGTGCCAGCAGTTTACAGGGGGTTGACAATCAGCCCCAGCATTTT. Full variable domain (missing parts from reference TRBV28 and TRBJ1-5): DVKVTQSSRYLVKRTGEKVFLECVQDMDHENMFWYRQDPGLGLRLIYFSYDVKMKEKGDIPEGYSVSREKKERFSLILESASTNQTSMYLCASSLQGVDNQPQHFGDGTRLSIL.

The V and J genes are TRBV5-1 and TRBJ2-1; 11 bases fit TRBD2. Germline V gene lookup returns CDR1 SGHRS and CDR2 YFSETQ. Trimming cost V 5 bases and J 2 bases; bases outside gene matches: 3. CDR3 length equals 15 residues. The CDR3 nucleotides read TGCGCCAGCAGATCGGGACTAGCGGCCTACAATGAGCAGTTCTTC. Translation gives CASRSGLAAYNEQFF. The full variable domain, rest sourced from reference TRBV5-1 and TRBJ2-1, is KAGVTQTPRYLIKTRGQQVTLSCSPISGHRSVSWYQQTPGQGLQFLFEYFSETQRNKGNFPGRFSGRQFSNSRSEMNVSTLELGDSALYLCASRSGLAAYNEQFFGPGTRLTVL.

The CDR3 bases are TGTGCCAGCAGCGGAACCGGGAGTACGGAGACCCAGTACTTC. Protein product: CASSGTGSTETQYF. The chain is built from TRBV9 and TRBJ2-5; D may be TRBD2 (6 bases). CDR1 is SGDLS and CDR2 is YYNGEE in the germline V gene. This CDR3 has 14 residues. Trimming removed 3 bases from V and 5 bases from J, with 14 bases in between.

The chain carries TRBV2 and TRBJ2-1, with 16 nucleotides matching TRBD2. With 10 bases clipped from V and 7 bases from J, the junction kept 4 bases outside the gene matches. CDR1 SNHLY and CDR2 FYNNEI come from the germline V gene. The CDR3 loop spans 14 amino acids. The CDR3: CATGGLAGGNEQFF. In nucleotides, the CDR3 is TGTGCCACCGGGGGACTAGCGGGAGGGAATGAGCAGTTCTTC.

DNA of the CDR3: TGTGCCAGCAGGGTCGGGACAGTGAACACTGAAGCTTTCTTT. Translation gives CASRVGTVNTEAFF. J is TRBJ1-1 and V is TRBV6-5; TRBD1 matches 7 bases. V lost 6 bases, J lost 0 bases, and 4 bases stayed unmatched. From germline, CDR1 is MNHEY and CDR2 SVGAGI. This CDR3 comprises 14 residues.

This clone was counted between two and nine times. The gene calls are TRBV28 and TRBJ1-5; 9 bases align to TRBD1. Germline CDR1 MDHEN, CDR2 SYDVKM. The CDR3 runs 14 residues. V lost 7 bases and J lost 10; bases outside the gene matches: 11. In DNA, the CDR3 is TGTGCCAGCACCACCTGGGGACAGGGTATCCCCCAGCATTTT. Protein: CASTTWGQGIPQHF.

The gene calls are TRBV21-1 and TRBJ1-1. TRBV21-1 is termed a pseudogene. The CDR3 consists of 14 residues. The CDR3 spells CASSSRGSQCEAFF. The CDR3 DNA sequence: TGTGCCAGCAGCTCTCGCGGGTCCCAGTGTGAAGCTTTCTTT.

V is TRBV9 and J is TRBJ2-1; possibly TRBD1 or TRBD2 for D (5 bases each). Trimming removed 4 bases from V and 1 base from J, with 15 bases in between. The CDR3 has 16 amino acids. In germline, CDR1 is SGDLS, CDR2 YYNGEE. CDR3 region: CASSPRDRTSYNEQFF. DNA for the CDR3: TGTGCCAGCAGCCCCAGGGACCGAACATCCTACAATGAGCAGTTCTTC.

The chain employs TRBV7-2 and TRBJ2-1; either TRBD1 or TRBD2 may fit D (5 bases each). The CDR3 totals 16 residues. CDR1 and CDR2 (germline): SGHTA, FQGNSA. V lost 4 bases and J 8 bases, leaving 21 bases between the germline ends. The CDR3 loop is CASSSPFGTGRDEQFF. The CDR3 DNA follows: TGTGCCAGCAGCTCGCCATTCGGGACGGGTAGGGATGAGCAGTTCTTC. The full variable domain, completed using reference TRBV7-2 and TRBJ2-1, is GAGVSQSPSNKVTEKGKDVELRCDPISGHTALYWYRQSLGQGLEFLIYFQGNSAPDKSGLPSDRFSAERTGGSVSTLTIQRTQQEDSAVYLCASSSPFGTGRDEQFFGPGTRLTVL.

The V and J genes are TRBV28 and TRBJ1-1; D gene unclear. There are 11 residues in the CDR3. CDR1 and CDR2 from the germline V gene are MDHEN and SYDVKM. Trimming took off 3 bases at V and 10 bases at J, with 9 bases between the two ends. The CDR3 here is CASSLGKPAFF. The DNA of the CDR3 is TGTGCCAGCAGTTTGGGGAAGCCAGCTTTCTTT.

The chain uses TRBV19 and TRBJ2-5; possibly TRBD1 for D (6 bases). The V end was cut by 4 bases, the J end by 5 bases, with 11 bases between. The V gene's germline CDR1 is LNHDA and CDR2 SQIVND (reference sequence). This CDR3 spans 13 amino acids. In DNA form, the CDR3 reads TGTGCCAGTAGTACTACAGGGAGTGAGACCCAGTACTTC. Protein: CASSTTGSETQYF.

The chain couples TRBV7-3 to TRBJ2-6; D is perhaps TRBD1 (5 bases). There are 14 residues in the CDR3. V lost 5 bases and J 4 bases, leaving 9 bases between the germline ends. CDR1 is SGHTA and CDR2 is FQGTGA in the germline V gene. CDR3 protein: CASSLTVGANVLTF. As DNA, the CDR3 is TGTGCCAGCAGCCTGACAGTCGGGGCCAACGTCCTGACTTTC.

The CDR3 bases are TGCAGCGTTGATCAGGGTTACAATGAGCAGTTCTTC. Amino acids: CSVDQGYNEQFF. This chain connects TRBV29-1 to TRBJ2-1; TRBD1 is a possible D gene (5 bases). Germline assignment: CDR1 SQVTM and CDR2 ANQGSEA. Deletions cut 3 bases from V and 4 bases from J, with 7 bases between. The CDR3 consists of 12 residues.

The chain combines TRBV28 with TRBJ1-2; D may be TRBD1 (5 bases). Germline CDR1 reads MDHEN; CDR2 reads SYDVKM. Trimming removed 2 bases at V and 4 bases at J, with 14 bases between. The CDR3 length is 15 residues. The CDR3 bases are TGTGCCAGCAGTTTACCTAGATCGGGGGGCTATGGCTACACCTTC. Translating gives CASSLPRSGGYGYTF.

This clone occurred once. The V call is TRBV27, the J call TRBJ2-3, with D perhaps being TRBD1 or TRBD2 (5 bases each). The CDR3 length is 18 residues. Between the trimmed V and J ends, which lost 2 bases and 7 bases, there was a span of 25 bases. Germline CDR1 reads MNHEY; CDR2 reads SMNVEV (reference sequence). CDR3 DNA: TGTGCCAGCAGTTTAAGGTATCCGGGACCCTTTGACAATTATACGCAGTATTTT. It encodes CASSLRYPGPFDNYTQYF.

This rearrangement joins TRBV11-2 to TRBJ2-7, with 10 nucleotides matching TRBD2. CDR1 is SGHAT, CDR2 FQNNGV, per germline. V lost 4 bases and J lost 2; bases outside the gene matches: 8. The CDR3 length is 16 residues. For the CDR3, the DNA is TGTGCCAGCAGCTCAGCGGGACTAGCGAAGACCTACGAGCAGTACTTC. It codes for CASSSAGLAKTYEQYF.

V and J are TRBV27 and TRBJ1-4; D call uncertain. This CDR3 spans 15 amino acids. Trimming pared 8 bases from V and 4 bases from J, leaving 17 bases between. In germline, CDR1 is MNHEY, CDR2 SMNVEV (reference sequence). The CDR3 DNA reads TGTGCCAGCGTAGGAGGTTTTGGGGTTAATGAAAAACTGTTTTTT. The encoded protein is CASVGGFGVNEKLFF.

The CDR3 reads CASRVRANEQFF. As DNA, the CDR3 is TGTGCCAGCAGGGTCCGGGCGAATGAGCAGTTCTTC. The chain uses TRBV7-9 and TRBJ2-1; no reliable D call. Trimming removed 6 bases at V and 7 bases at J, with 10 bases between. The CDR3 has 12 residues. CDR1 and CDR2 (germline): SEHNR, FQNEAQ (reference sequence).

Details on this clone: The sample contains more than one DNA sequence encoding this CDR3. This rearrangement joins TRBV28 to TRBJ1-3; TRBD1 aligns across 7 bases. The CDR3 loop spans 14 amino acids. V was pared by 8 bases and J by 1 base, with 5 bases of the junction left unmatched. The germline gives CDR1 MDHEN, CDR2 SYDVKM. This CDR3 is CASERGLSGNTIYF. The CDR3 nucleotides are TGTGCCAGCGAGAGGGGGCTGTCTGGAAACACCATATATTTT.

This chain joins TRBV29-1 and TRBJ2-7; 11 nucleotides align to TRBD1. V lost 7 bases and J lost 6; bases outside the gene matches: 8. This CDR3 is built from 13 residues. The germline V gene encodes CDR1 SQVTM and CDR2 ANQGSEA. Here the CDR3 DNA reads TGCAGCGCTAGGACAGGGGGCTTCGGCGAGCAGTACTTC. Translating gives CSARTGGFGEQYF.

The CDR3 DNA follows: TGTGCCAGCAGCCAAGGAGCGGGAGGTTGGAATACGCAGTATTTT. Translating gives CASSQGAGGWNTQYF. The rearrangement uses TRBV3-1 (or the pseudogene TRBV3-2) and TRBJ2-3; TRBD2 matches at 9 bases. CDR3 size: 15 residues. V was pared by 1 base and J by 7 bases, with 6 bases of the junction left unmatched. Germline CDR1 is LGHDT and CDR2 is YNNKEL (reference sequence).

CDR3 nucleotides: TGTGCCAGCAGCCGTCGACTAGCGGGGAACACCGGGGAGCTGTTTTTT. Amino acid sequence: CASSRRLAGNTGELFF. The chain recombines TRBV11-3 with TRBJ2-2; 10 bases align to TRBD2. Trimming at V came to 5 bases and at J to 1 base, leaving 4 bases not matched to a gene. Germline V gene sequence: CDR1 SGHNT, CDR2 YENEEA. CDR3 length equals 16 residues. The full variable domain, rest sourced from reference TRBV11-3 and TRBJ2-2, is EAGVVQSPRYKIIEKKQPVAFWCNPISGHNTLYWYLQNLGQGPELLIRYENEEAVDDSQLPKDRFSAERLKGVDSTLKIQPAELGDSAVYLCASSRRLAGNTGELFFGEGSRLTVL.

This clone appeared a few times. In nucleotides, the CDR3 is TGTGCCATCAGGCTAGCGGGACACACCGGGGAGCTGTTTTTT. Residues: CAIRLAGHTGELFF. The chain joins TRBV10-3 to TRBJ2-2; 9 bases are shared with TRBD2. Germline values: CDR1 ENHRY, CDR2 SYGVKD. The V gene end was trimmed by 6 bases and the J gene end by 3 bases; junction bases not matched to a gene: 2. The CDR3 contains 14 residues.

The CDR3 loop reads CASSLESGHEQYF. CDR3 nucleotide sequence: TGTGCCAGCAGTTTAGAGTCAGGGCACGAGCAGTACTTC. The chain is built from TRBV27 and TRBJ2-7; a possible D gene is TRBD1 (5 bases). V was cut by 2 bases and J by 5 bases, with 10 bases left in between. There are 13 residues in the CDR3. Germline V gene sequence: CDR1 MNHEY, CDR2 SMNVEV (reference sequence).

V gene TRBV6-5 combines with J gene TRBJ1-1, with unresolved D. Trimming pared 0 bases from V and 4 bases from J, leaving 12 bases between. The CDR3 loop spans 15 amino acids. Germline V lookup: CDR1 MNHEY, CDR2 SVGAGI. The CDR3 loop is CASSYSLPPGTEAFF. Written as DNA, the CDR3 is TGTGCCAGCAGTTACTCGTTACCTCCGGGCACTGAAGCTTTCTTT.

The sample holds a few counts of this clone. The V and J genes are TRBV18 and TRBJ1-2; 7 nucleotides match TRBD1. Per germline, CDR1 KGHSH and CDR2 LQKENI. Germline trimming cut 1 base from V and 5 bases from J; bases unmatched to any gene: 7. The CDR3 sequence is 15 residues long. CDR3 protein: CASSPLGQEEYGYTF. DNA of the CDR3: TGTGCCAGCTCACCACTTGGACAGGAAGAATATGGCTACACCTTC.

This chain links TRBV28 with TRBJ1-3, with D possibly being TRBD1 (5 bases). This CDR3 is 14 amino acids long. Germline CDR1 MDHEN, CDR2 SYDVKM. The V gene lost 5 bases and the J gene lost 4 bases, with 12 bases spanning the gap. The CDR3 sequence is CASSAGTGGNTIYF. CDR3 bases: TGTGCCAGCAGTGCCGGGACCGGCGGAAACACCATATATTTT.

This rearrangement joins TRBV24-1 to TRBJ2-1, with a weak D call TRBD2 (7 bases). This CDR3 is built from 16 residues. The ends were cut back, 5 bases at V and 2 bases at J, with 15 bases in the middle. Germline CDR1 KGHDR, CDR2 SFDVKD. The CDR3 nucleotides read TGTGCCACCAGTGTGAGAGGGGGGGGCCCCTACAATGAGCAGTTCTTC. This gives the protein CATSVRGGGPYNEQFF.